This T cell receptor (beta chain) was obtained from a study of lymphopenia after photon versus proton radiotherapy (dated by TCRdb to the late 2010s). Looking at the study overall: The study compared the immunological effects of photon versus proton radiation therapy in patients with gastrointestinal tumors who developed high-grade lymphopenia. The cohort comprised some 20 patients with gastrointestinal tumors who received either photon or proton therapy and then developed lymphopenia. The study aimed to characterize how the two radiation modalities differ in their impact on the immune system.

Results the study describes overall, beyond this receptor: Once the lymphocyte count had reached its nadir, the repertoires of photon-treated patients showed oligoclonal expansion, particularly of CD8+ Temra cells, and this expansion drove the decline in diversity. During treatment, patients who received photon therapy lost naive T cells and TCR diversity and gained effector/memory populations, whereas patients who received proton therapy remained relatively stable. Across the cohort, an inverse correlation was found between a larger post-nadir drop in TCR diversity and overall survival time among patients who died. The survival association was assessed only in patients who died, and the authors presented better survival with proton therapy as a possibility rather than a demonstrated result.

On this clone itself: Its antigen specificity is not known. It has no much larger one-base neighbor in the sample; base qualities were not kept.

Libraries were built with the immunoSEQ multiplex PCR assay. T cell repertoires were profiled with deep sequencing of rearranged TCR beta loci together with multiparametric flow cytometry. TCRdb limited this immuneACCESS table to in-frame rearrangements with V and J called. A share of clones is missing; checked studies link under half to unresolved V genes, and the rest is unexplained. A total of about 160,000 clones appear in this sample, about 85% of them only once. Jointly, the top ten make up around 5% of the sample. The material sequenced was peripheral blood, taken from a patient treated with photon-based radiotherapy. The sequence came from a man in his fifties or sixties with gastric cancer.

The DNA sequence is TGCAGCGTTGAAGGGCAGGTCGGGTCTGAAGCTTTCTTT. Translation gives CSVEGQVGSEAFF. Recombination connected TRBV29-1 to TRBJ1-1, with the D gene not clear enough to name. Per the germline V gene, SQVTM is the CDR1 and ANQGSEA is the CDR2. The junction carries 12 bases between V and J, which are trimmed by 1 base and 6 bases respectively. The CDR3 spans 13 residues, from the cysteine through the phenylalanine. Only CDR3 DNA remains: 39 bases, in frame from the first base. With the rest looked up from the reference TRBV29-1 and TRBJ1-1 genes rather than sequenced, the full variable domain is SAVISQKPSRDICQRGTSLTIQCQVDSQVTMMFWYRQQPGQSLTLIATANQGSEATYESGFVIDKFPISRPNLTFSTLTVSNMSPEDSSIYLCSVEGQVGSEAFFGQGTRLTVV.